The source of this T cell receptor beta chain is a study of technical replicates of blood from several donors. The method was immunoSEQ multiplex PCR; TCRdb's version includes in-frame clones alone and lacks a portion of them. The sample records about 80,000 clones, around 94% being singletons. The CDR3 has 14 amino acids. Between the trimmed V and J ends, which lost 1 base and 10 bases, there was a span of 14 bases. Germline values: CDR1 MNHEY, CDR2 SVGAGI. The specimen sequenced was T cells isolated from PBMCs. The source of this sequence is a human donor in good health. This sequence joins TRBV6-5 and TRBJ2-1; maybe TRBD1 (5 bases). CDR3 in amino acids: CASSYLSVGAEQFF. The CDR3 DNA is TGTGCCAGCAGTTACTTGTCGGTTGGGGCAGAGCAGTTCTTC.